The clone carrying this T cell receptor beta chain has a handful of counts. The antigen remains undetermined. This sample is part of a study of vaccination and CD4 T cells after COVID-19. An Oncomine TCR Beta short-read assay was used to sequence the DNA from cultured CD4+ T cells. TCRdb used MiXCR to reprocess the PCR reads, holding one entry per CDR3 protein. The sample comprises 10,000 or so distinct CDR3 sequences, around 50% of which are singletons, and 30% rests with the top ten. As to treatment: roughly ten-day PBMC culture with coronavirus spike peptide pools or control peptides (ViraFEST assay). Germline V gene sequence: CDR1 MNHNS, CDR2 SASEGT. The CDR3 has 12 residues. Trimming cost V 2 bases and J 8 bases, with 9 bases left between them.

The V call is TRBV6-1, the J call TRBJ1-2; D gene unclear. Sequencing input: CD4+ T cells from blood, cultured in vitro. The receptor was derived from a human donor who had recovered from COVID-19. CDR3 protein: CASSESGSGYTF. Written as DNA, the CDR3 is TGTGCCAGCAGTGAATCTGGTTCCGGCTACACCTTC.